This entry concerns a single TCR beta chain. CDR1 and CDR2 from the germline V gene are SGHVS and FQNEAQ. This CDR3 is 15 amino acids long. After removal of 1 base from V and 3 bases from J, the junction contained 4 bases not matched to a gene. Here immunoSEQ multiplex PCR was the method, and the copy in TCRdb shows in-frame clones only, minus some. Of around 150,000 clones in the sample, around 94% are singletons; the top ten hold around 13%. The data were obtained in a study of control samples from healthy donors and cancer patients. Sequences were obtained from PBMCs. This clonotype was obtained from a man aged 60 to 69 with colorectal cancer. This chain connects TRBV7-8 to TRBJ2-7; the match to TRBD1 covers 9 bases. The CDR3 here is CASSLEQGASYEQYF. The CDR3 DNA sequence: TGTGCCAGCAGCTTAGAACAGGGGGCTAGCTACGAGCAGTACTTC.